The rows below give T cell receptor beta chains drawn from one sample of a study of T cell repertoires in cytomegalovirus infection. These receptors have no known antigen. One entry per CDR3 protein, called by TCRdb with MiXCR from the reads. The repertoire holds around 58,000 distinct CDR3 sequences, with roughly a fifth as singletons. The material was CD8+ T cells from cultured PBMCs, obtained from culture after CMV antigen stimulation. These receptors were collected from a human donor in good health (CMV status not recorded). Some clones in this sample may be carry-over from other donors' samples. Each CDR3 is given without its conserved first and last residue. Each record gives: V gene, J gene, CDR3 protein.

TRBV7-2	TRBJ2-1	ASSPGQGGLWQF
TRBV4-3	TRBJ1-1	ASSTYRGNTEAF
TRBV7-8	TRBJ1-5	ASSLGNSNQPQH
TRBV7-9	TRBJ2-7	ASSLGGTVSYEQY
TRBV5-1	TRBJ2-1	ASSQPDREQF
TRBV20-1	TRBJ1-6	SAREAGSRNSPLH
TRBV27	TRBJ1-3	ASSLDLRSGNTIY
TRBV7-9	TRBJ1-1	ASSDGQGRTEAF
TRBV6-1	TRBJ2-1	ASSAPGTRRHEQF
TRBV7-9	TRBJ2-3	ASSSPTSGNPDTQY
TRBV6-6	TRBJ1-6	ASRTRQGGSPLH
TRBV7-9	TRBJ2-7	ASSETGGREQY
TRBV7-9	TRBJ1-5	ASSLGAGPYSNQPQH
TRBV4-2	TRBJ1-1	ASSASGSEAF
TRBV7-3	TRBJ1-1	ASSPFMRVGDSLAEAF
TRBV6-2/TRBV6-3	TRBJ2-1	ASRPTTNIAGSSYNEQF
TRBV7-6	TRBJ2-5	ASSPPGGQETQY
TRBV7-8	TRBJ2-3	ASSLGALGGGTDTQY
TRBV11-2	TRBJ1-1	ASSWGPTEAF
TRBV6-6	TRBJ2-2	ASSSSDRGPVGTGELF
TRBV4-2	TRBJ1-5	ASSHEYDSGQPQH
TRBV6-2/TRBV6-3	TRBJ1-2	ASSYIHEEDGYT
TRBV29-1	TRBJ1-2	SVERGGGYT
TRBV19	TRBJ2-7	ASSITSGSYEQY
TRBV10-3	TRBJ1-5	AIRAGQH
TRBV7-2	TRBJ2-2	ASSSRGLNTGELF
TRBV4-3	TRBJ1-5	ASSQGGPQH
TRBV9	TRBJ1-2	ASRDSAYGYT
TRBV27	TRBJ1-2	ASSFGSGVGYT
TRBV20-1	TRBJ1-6	SARERYRSSYNSPLH
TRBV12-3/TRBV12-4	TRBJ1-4	ASSLSIFSNEKLF
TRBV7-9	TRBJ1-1	ASRSEGGTEAF
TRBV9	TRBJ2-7	ASSVEDRFYEQY